Given below is one TCR beta chain in context. This clone was counted once. The antigen it recognizes is unknown. Its ends do not fully match the called genes, so a read error is possible. This sample is drawn from a study of OX40 agonist ivuxolimab in advanced cancers. Background for the entire study: Ivuxolimab, which targeted the costimulatory receptor OX40 (CD134), was an agonistic, fully human IgG2 monoclonal antibody. Three dose-escalation patients achieved partial responses, one with hepatocellular carcinoma and two with cutaneous melanoma. Prior anti-PD-1, anti-PD-L1 or anti-CTLA-4 therapy was permitted, and about 40% of dose-escalation patients had received checkpoint inhibitors. The purpose of peripheral TCRbeta sequencing was to test whether ivuxolimab changed TCR sequence diversity and led to clonal T-cell expansion. The paper reports the monotherapy dose-escalation portion (N ≈ 50 patients) of the phase I ivuxolimab trial. Intravenous ivuxolimab was administered to patients every 2 weeks at six dose levels: 0.01, 0.1, 0.3, 1.5, 3 and 10 mg/kg. The dose-escalation cohort was about 86% male with a mean age of about 58 years, ranging from roughly 23 to 80. Of the approximately 50 patients in dose escalation, 19 had hepatocellular carcinoma, some 15 had melanoma, 9 had renal cell carcinoma and 9 had head and neck cancer.

Results and caveats for the whole study, not just this receptor: The antigen specificity of the clonally expanded peripheral T cells was not determined. At doses of 0.1 to 3.0 mg/kg, clonal expansion of both CD4+ and CD8+ T cells in blood was seen between baseline and week 6. Low levels of normalized T-cell clonal expansion were also seen in some patients who did not respond. In partial responders in the 0.1-3.0 mg/kg groups, normalized peripheral clonal expansion was found to be among the lowest, especially among CD8+ T cells. After ivuxolimab, expanded clones were on average more numerous among CD8+ T cells than among CD4+ T cells.

Genomic DNA was isolated from the sorted cells so that the TCRbeta CDR3 region could be sequenced. TCRbeta CDR3 regions were sequenced using the immunoSEQ Assay. TCRdb stores this immuneACCESS table with in-frame sequences only. Part of the clones is absent; in the studies checked, under half of the shortfall reflects unresolved V genes, and no reason is known for the rest. The sample table records about 70,000 clones; around nine tenths of these occur just once. The leading ten clones occupy around 4.9% of the sample. The germline V gene encodes CDR1 SSHAT and CDR2 FNYEAQ (reference sequence). The CDR3 runs 15 amino acids, cysteine and phenylalanine included. This entry keeps only the CDR3 DNA: 45 bases, framed from base 1. The trial excluded patients who had a history of autoimmune disease or who were on systemic immunosuppression. In every dose cohort, peripheral blood was drawn for TCR sequencing at baseline, cycle 4 day 1, and cycle 7 day 1. Samples were obtained from an open-label, multicenter, first-in-human phase I dose-escalation trial of ivuxolimab. Adults with locally advanced or metastatic head and neck squamous cell, hepatocellular, melanoma or renal cell carcinoma were enrolled in the trial. CD4+ and CD8+ T cells were sorted separately from peripheral blood before TCR sequencing.

The chain couples TRBV7-7 to TRBJ2-1, with 8 bases in between that match TRBD2. This receptor was taken from an adult with an advanced solid tumor such as melanoma, head and neck, liver or kidney cancer. The sequenced sample was CD4+ or CD8+ T cells sorted from blood, obtained in a trial of the OX40 agonist ivuxolimab. For the CDR3, the sequence is CASSSGTSPSGEQFF. The sequence in DNA is TGTGCTAGCAGCTCCGGGACTAGTCCCTCGGGTGAGCAGTTCTTC.